Described below is a single T cell receptor beta chain sequence and its context. What antigen it recognizes has not been identified. The method behind the library was 5' RACE. Preparation of each TCR library used around 3.5 ug of total RNA. For each sample, cDNA synthesis was carried out in eight separate reactions using SMARTScribe reverse transcriptase. During cDNA synthesis, template switching introduced unique molecular identifiers that contained a 6-nucleotide sample barcode. TCRalpha and TCRbeta cDNA was amplified in two nested PCRs of approximately 17 and 9 cycles, and bead purification was carried out after each PCR. Before amplification, cDNA was treated with uracil DNA-glycosylase and purified using the QIAquick PCR purification kit. The second PCR added Illumina TruSeq-compatible adapters along with sample-specific barcodes. Library quality and concentration were checked on TapeStation and Qubit, and libraries were pooled at roughly 5.1 ng each. Pooled libraries were sequenced on an Illumina HiSeq2500 single-index Rapid Run with 2 x 100 bp reads and custom sequencing primers. In the original analysis: UMI-based consensus assembly with MiGEC version 1.2.6 was used to correct PCR and sequencing errors. V(D)J alignment, clonotype assembly and CDR3 extraction were performed with MiXCR version 2.1.1. To normalise gene usage, clonotype sharing and MAIT/NKT TCR abundance, the top 1000, 10 000 and 20 000 clonotypes in each sample were analysed. Diversity was computed as the inverse Simpson index with the vegan R package after downsampling to 27 000 UMIs. Paired Mann-Whitney U tests were applied to discordant twin pairs, and Benjamini-Hochberg correction was used for multiple testing. Following reprocessing of the reads by TCRdb, the data hold one row per CDR3 protein sequence and no DNA is available. What appears here as the V and J calls and clone size reflects TCRdb's work, not the paper's. This specimen's table enumerates approximately 400,000 distinct CDR3 sequences. The top ten clonotypes cover approximately 2.3% of the sample.

A roughly 2.5 ml peripheral blood sample was drawn into PAXgene tubes per donor and stored at -80°C. Total RNA was isolated from whole blood with the PAXgene blood miRNA kit on an automated QIAcube, without T cell sorting. Peripheral blood from monozygotic twin pairs who were concordant or discordant for inflammatory bowel disease underwent deep TCRalpha and TCRbeta repertoire profiling using unique molecular barcoding. For every twin pair, smoking habits were documented, and each individual was categorised as a current, former or never smoker. The CDR3 measures 12 amino acids from cysteine to phenylalanine. The entry carries no DNA sequence. The germline V gene (reference sequence) yields DFQATT for CDR1 and SNEGSKA for CDR2. The data were obtained in a study of monozygotic twins with inflammatory bowel disease (dated by TCRdb to between 2018 and 2021). About the investigation overall: In total, approximately 30 monozygotic twin pairs made up the full study: 19 Danish pairs, all IBD-discordant, plus nine German pairs, of which four were IBD-concordant and five were IBD-discordant. Each individual had, on average, about 151 000 unique TCRalpha sequences and 181 000 unique TCRbeta sequences available for analysis. The search for disease-associated traits relied mainly on comparing, within discordant pairs, IBD patients with their genetically identical healthy co-twins.

Here is what the overall study found, with its caveats: The analysis was unable to tell apart different T cell subtypes. IBD patients shared fewer clonotypes with other individuals than healthy twins did, most markedly in patients showing signs of disease activity. Because patients were on differing immunosuppressive treatments, the repertoires may have picked up extra background noise and inter-individual variability. The results gave no support for a single strong signal or clonotype linked to IBD. Repertoire similarity did not differ between concordant and discordant twins, which could be due to limited statistical power. Measured by the inverse Simpson index, TCRbeta repertoire diversity was lower in IBD patients than in their healthy co-twins.

This TCR came from a human donor with ulcerative colitis or Crohn's disease, or a healthy co-twin of an affected twin (not recorded which). The sequencing sample was made of blood. The receptor chain draws on TRBV20-1 and TRBJ2-3; TCRdb picks TRBD1, but there is no DNA to check that call. The CDR3 region: CSNMGGTDTQYF.